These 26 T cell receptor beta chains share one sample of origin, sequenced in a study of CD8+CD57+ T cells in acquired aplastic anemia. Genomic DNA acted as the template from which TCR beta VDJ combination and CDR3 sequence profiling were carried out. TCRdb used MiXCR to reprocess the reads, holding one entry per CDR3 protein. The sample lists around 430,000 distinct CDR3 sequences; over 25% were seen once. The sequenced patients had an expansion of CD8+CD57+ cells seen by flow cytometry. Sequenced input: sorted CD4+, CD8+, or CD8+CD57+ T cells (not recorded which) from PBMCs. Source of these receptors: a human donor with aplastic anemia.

The CDR3 loop is CATSRDLGEGEQYF. The DNA for the CDR3 is TGTGCCACCAGCAGAGATCTGGGGGAGGGCGAGCAGTATTTT. V is TRBV15 and J is TRBJ2-3; 7 bases are a match to TRBD2. The CDR3 runs to 14 residues. CDR1 and CDR2 (germline): LNHNV, YYDKDF (reference sequence). Losses at the gene ends were 0 bases for V and 11 bases for J; bases not matched to a gene: 8. Filled out from reference TRBV15 and TRBJ2-3, the complete variable domain reads DAMVIQNPRYQVTQFGKPVTLSCSQTLNHNVMYWYQQKSSQAPKLLFHYYDKDFNNEADTPDNFQSRRPNTSFCFLDIRSPGLGDTAMYLCATSRDLGEGEQYFGPGTRLTVL.

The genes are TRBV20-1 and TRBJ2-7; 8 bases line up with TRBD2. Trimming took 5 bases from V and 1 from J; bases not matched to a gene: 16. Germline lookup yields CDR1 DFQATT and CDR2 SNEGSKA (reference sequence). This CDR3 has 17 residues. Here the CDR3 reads CSAAKPGGLQQSYEQYF. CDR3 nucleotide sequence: TGCAGTGCTGCTAAGCCGGGAGGGCTTCAACAGTCCTACGAGCAGTACTTC.

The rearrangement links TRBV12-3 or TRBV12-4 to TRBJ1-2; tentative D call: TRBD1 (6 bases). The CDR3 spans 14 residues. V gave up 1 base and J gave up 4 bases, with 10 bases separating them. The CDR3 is CASSLGGTRYGYTF. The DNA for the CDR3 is TGTGCCAGCAGTTTAGGCGGGACACGCTATGGCTACACCTTC.

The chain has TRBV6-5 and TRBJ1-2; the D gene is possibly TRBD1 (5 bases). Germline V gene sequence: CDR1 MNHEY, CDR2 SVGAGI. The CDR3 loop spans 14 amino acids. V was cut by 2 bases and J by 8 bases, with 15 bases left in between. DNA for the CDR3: TGTGCCAGCAGTTACGGACAAACTATCGTCGGCTACACCTTC. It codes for CASSYGQTIVGYTF.

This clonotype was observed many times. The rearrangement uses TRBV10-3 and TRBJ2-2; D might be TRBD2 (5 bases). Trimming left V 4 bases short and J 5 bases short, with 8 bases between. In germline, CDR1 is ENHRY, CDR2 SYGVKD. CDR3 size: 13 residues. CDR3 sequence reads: CAISGPGTGELFF. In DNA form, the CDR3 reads TGTGCCATCAGTGGCCCGGGGACCGGGGAGCTGTTTTTT.

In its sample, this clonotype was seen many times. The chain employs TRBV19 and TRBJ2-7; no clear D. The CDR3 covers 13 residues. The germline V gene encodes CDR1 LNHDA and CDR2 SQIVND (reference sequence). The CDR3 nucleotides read TGTGCAGTGTCGGCAGGACCACCCTACGAGCAGTACTTC. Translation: CAVSAGPPYEQYF.

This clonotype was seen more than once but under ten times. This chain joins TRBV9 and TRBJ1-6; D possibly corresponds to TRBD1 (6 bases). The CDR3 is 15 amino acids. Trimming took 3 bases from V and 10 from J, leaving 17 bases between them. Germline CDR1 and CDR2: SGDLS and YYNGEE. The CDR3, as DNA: TGTGCCAGCAGCGCCCTTACAGGGTTTGGGTCACCCCTCCACTTT. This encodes CASSALTGFGSPLHF.

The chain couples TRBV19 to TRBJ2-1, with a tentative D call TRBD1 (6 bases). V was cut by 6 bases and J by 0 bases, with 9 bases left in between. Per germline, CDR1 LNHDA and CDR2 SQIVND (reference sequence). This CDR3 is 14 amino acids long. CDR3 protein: CASRQGSSYNEQFF. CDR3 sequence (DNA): TGTGCCAGTAGACAGGGAAGCTCCTACAATGAGCAGTTCTTC.

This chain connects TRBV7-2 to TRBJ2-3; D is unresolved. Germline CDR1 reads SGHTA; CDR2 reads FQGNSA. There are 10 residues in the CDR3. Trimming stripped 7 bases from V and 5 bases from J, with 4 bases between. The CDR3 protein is CASKKDTQYF. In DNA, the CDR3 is TGTGCCAGCAAAAAAGATACGCAGTATTTT.

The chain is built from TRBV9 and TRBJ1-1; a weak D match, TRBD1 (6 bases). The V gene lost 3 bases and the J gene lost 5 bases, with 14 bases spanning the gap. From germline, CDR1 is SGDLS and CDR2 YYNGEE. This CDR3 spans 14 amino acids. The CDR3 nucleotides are TGTGCCAGCAGCGCTACAGGGCCTCCGACTGAAGCTTTCTTT. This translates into CASSATGPPTEAFF.

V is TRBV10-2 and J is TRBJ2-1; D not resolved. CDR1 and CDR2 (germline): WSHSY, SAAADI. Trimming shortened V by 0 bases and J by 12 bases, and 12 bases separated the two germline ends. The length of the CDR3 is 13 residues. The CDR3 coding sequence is TGCGCCAGCAGTGAGTCCCTAGTAGGTCGGCAGTTCTTC. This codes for CASSESLVGRQFF.

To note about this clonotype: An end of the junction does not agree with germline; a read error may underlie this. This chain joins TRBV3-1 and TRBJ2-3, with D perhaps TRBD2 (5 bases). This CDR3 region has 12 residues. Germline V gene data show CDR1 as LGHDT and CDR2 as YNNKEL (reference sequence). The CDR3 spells CASSHLGDTQYF. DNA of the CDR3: TGTGCCAGCAGCCACCTCGGGGATACGCAATATTTT.

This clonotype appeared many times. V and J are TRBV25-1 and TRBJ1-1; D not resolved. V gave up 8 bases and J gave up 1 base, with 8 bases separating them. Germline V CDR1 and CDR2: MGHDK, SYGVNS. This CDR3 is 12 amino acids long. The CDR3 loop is CASRRANTEAFF. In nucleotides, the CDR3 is TGTGCCAGCCGTCGGGCGAACACTGAAGCTTTCTTT.

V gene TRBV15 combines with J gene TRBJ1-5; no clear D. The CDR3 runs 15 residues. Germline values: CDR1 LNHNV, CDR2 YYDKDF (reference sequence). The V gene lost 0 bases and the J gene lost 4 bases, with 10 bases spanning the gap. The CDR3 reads CATSREQSGNQPQHF. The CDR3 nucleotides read TGTGCCACCAGCAGAGAACAGTCCGGGAATCAGCCCCAGCATTTT.

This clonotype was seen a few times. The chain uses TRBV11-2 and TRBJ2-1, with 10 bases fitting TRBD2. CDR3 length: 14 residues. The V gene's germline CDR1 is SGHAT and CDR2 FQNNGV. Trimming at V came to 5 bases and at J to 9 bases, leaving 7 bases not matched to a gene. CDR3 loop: CASSPGLAMGEQFF. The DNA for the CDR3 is TGTGCCAGCAGCCCGGGACTAGCGATGGGTGAGCAGTTCTTC.

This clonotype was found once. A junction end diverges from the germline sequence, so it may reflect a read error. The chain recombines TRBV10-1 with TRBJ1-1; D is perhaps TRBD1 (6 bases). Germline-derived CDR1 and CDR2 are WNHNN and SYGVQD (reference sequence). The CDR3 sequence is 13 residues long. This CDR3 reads CASSSDRSTEAFF. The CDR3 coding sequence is TGCGCCAGCAGTTCAGACAGGTCCACTGAGGCTTTCTTT.

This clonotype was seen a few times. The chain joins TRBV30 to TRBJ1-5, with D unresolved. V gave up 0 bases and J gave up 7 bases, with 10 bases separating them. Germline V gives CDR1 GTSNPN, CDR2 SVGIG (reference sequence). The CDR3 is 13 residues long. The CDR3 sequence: CAWSVRTEQPQHF. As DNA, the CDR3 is TGTGCCTGGAGTGTTAGGACCGAACAGCCCCAGCATTTT.

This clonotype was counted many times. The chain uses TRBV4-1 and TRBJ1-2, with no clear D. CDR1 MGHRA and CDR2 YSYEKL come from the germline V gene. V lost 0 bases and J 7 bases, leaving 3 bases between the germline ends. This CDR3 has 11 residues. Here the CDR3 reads CASSQDGGYTF. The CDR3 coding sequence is TGCGCCAGCAGCCAAGATGGTGGCTACACCTTC.

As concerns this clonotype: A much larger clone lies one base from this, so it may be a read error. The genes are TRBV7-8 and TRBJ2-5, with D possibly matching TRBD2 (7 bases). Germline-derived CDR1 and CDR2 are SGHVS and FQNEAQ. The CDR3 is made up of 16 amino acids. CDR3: CAGSPQQGTGGETQYF. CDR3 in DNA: TGTGCCGGCAGCCCGCAACAGGGAACGGGAGGAGAGACCCAGTACTTC.

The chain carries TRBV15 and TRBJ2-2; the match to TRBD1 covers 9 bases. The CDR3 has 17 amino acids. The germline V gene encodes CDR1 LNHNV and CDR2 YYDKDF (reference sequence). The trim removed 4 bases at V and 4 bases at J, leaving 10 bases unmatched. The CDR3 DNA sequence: TGTGCCACCAGCATTGGGACAGGGCTTGTTTCCACCGGGGAGCTGTTTTTT. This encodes CATSIGTGLVSTGELFF.

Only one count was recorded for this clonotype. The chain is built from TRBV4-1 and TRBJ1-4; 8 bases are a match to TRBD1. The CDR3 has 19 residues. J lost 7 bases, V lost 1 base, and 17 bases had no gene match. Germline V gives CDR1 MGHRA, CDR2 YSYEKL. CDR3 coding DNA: TGCGCCAGCAGCCAAGTCCCCCTAGGGGCGACAGGGGAAACTGAAAAACTGTTTTTT. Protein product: CASSQVPLGATGETEKLFF.

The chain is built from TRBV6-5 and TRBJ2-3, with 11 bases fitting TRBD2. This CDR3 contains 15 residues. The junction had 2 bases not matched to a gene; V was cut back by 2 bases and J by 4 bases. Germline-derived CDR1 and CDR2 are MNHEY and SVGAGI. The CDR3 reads CASSYRSGGADTQYF. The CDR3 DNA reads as TGTGCCAGCAGTTACCGTAGCGGGGGGGCAGATACGCAGTATTTT.

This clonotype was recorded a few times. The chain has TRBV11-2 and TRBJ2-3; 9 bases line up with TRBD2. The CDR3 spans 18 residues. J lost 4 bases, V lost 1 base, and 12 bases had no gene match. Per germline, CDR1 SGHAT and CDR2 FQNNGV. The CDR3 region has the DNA TGTGCCAGCAGCTTAGGACCCGGTCGCGGGGGGGCCTCAGATACGCAGTATTTT. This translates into CASSLGPGRGGASDTQYF.

This CDR3 reads CATSRVAGALQETQYF. The CDR3 region has the DNA TGTGCCACCAGCAGAGTGGCAGGGGCCCTCCAAGAGACCCAGTACTTC. The chain employs TRBV15 and TRBJ2-5; TRBD1 is a possible D gene (6 bases). V dropped 1 base and J dropped 1 base, with 13 bases sitting between them. Germline V gene data show CDR1 as LNHNV and CDR2 as YYDKDF (reference sequence). This CDR3 comprises 16 residues. The full variable domain, completed using reference TRBV15 and TRBJ2-5, is DAMVIQNPRYQVTQFGKPVTLSCSQTLNHNVMYWYQQKSSQAPKLLFHYYDKDFNNEADTPDNFQSRRPNTSFCFLDIRSPGLGDTAMYLCATSRVAGALQETQYFGPGTRLLVL.

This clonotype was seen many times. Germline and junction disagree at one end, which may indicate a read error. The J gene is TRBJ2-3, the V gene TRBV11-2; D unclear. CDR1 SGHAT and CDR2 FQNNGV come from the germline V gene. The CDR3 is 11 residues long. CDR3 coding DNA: TGTGCCACCAGCCCCGCAGATACGCAGTATTTT. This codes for CATSPADTQYF.

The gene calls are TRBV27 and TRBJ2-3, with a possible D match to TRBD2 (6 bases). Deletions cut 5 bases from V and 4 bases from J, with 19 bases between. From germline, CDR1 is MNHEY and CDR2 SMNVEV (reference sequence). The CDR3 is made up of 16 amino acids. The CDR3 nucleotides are TGTGCCAGCAGTCAAGCGCTCGGGGGTTGGGCAGATACGCAGTATTTT. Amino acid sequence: CASSQALGGWADTQYF.